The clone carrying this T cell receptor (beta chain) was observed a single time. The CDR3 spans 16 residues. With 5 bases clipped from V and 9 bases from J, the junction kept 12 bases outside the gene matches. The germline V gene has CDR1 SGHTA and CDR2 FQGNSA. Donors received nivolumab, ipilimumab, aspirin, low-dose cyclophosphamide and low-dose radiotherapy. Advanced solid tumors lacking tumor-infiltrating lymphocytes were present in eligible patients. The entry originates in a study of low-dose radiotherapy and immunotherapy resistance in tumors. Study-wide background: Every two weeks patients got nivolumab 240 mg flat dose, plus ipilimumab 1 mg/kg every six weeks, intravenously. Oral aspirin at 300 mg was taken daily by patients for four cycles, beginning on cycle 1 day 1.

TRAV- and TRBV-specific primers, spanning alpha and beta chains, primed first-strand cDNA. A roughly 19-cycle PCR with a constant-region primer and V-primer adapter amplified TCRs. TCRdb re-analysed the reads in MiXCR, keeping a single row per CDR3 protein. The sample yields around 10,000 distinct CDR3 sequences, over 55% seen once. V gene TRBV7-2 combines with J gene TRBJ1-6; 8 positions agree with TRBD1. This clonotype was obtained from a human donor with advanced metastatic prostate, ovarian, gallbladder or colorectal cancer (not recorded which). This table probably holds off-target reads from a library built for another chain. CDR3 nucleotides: TGTGCCAGCAGCCCCAGCAGGCAGGGGGCGCTTTCACCCCTCCACTTT. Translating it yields CASSPSRQGALSPLHF.